Listed below are T cell receptor beta chains from one sample, sequenced in a study of T cells in Graves' hyperthyroidism and ophthalmopathy. TCRdb processed the multiplex PCR reads anew with MiXCR; each CDR3 protein has one entry. The repertoire holds about 350,000 distinct CDR3 sequences, with 14% as singletons. The sequenced material came from blood. These receptors were taken from a woman younger than 45 with Graves' hyperthyroidism. Both conserved end residues are part of each CDR3. Each record gives: CDR3 protein, CDR3 DNA, V gene, J gene, clone size, D gene. A D gene is named only where the DNA matches it firmly. Only part of the rows carry a size: once, few, many, or a class if the clone is expanded.

CDR3 protein: CASSESVQAEQYF; CDR3 DNA: TGCGCCAGCAGTGAGTCAGTACAGGCTGAGCAGTACTTC; V gene: TRBV10-1; J gene: TRBJ2-7; clone size: many; D gene: -
CDR3 protein: CSARGAVETQYF; CDR3 DNA: TGCAGTGCCAGGGGCGCAGTGGAGACCCAGTACTTC; V gene: TRBV20-1; J gene: TRBJ2-5; clone size: many; D gene: -
CDR3 protein: CASSRTSEMVREGRYEQYF; CDR3 DNA: TGTGCCAGCAGTCGTACCTCGGAGATGGTGCGGGAGGGCCGTTACGAGCAGTACTTC; V gene: TRBV14; J gene: TRBJ2-7; clone size: few; D gene: TRBD2
CDR3 protein: CASSEFSGSYEQYF; CDR3 DNA: TGTGCCAGCAGTGAATTTAGCGGGAGCTACGAGCAGTACTTC; V gene: TRBV25-1; J gene: TRBJ2-7; clone size: -; D gene: TRBD2
CDR3 protein: CASSREGGLREKLFF; CDR3 DNA: TGTGCCAGCAGTCGGGAGGGGGGCTTGCGTGAAAAACTGTTTTTT; V gene: TRBV9; J gene: TRBJ1-4; clone size: -; D gene: -
CDR3 protein: CASSPGGGAAPYF; CDR3 DNA: TGTGCCAGCAGCCCCGGGGGGGGGGCTGCCCCGTACTTC; V gene: TRBV7-6; J gene: TRBJ2-5; clone size: few; D gene: TRBD2
CDR3 protein: CASSRRPGQGNEKLFF; CDR3 DNA: TGTGCCAGCAGCCGTCGCCCGGGACAGGGCAATGAAAAACTGTTTTTT; V gene: TRBV27; J gene: TRBJ1-4; clone size: few; D gene: TRBD1
CDR3 protein: CASSWTGSAMNTEAFF; CDR3 DNA: TGTGCCAGCAGTTGGACAGGATCTGCGATGAACACTGAAGCTTTCTTT; V gene: TRBV6-5; J gene: TRBJ1-1; clone size: -; D gene: TRBD1
CDR3 protein: CASSLEGLRNQPQHF; CDR3 DNA: TGTGCCAGCAGCTTAGAGGGGCTGCGCAATCAGCCCCAGCATTTT; V gene: TRBV7-2; J gene: TRBJ1-5; clone size: many; D gene: -
CDR3 protein: CASRTGLTEAFF; CDR3 DNA: TGTGCCAGCAGGACAGGGCTCACTGAAGCTTTCTTT; V gene: TRBV27; J gene: TRBJ1-1; clone size: many; D gene: TRBD1
CDR3 protein: CASSPWDRGHEQYF; CDR3 DNA: TGTGCCAGCAGCCCCTGGGACAGGGGCCACGAGCAGTACTTC; V gene: TRBV4-2; J gene: TRBJ2-7; clone size: few; D gene: TRBD1
CDR3 protein: CASHTQTNTGELFF; CDR3 DNA: TGTGCCAGTCACACCCAGACGAACACCGGGGAGCTGTTTTTT; V gene: TRBV19; J gene: TRBJ2-2; clone size: few; D gene: -
CDR3 protein: CASSPYAGGNEQFF; CDR3 DNA: TGTGCCAGCAGCCCCTATGCGGGAGGCAATGAGCAGTTCTTC; V gene: TRBV3-1; J gene: TRBJ2-1; clone size: many; D gene: TRBD2
CDR3 protein: CASSIQGAETQYF; CDR3 DNA: TGTGCCAGCAGTATACAGGGGGCGGAGACCCAGTACTTC; V gene: TRBV28; J gene: TRBJ2-5; clone size: many; D gene: TRBD1
CDR3 protein: CASSGPGRGKNQPQHF; CDR3 DNA: TGTGCCAGCTCCGGCCCCGGGCGGGGTAAGAATCAGCCCCAGCATTTT; V gene: TRBV12-3/TRBV12-4; J gene: TRBJ1-5; clone size: many; D gene: -
CDR3 protein: CASRTGGRPYEQYF; CDR3 DNA: TGTGCCAGCAGGACCGGGGGACGCCCCTACGAGCAGTACTTC; V gene: TRBV28; J gene: TRBJ2-7; clone size: many; D gene: -
CDR3 protein: CASSSRVSIGQYF; CDR3 DNA: TGTGCCAGCAGTTCCAGGGTTTCTATCGGGCAGTACTTC; V gene: TRBV12-3/TRBV12-4; J gene: TRBJ2-7; clone size: few; D gene: -
CDR3 protein: CSANRDGGQPQHF; CDR3 DNA: TGCAGTGCTAACAGGGATGGGGGACAGCCCCAGCATTTT; V gene: TRBV20-1; J gene: TRBJ1-5; clone size: many; D gene: -
CDR3 protein: CAWSFRTDTQYF; CDR3 DNA: TGTGCCTGGAGTTTCAGGACAGATACGCAGTATTTT; V gene: TRBV30; J gene: TRBJ2-3; clone size: few; D gene: -
CDR3 protein: CASSPNGIEQFF; CDR3 DNA: TGTGCCAGCAGCCCCAATGGTATCGAGCAGTTCTTC; V gene: TRBV11-3; J gene: TRBJ2-1; clone size: many; D gene: -
CDR3 protein: CASSLVTSYEQYF; CDR3 DNA: TGTGCCAGCAGTTTGGTGACTTCCTACGAGCAGTACTTC; V gene: TRBV28; J gene: TRBJ2-7; clone size: many; D gene: -
CDR3 protein: CASEAAGLGSPLHF; CDR3 DNA: TGTGCTTCAGAGGCTGCAGGGCTCGGATCACCCCTCCACTTT; V gene: TRBV28; J gene: TRBJ1-6; clone size: many; D gene: -
CDR3 protein: CASSRGQHTDTQYF; CDR3 DNA: TGTGCCAGCAGTCGGGGACAGCACACAGATACGCAGTATTTT; V gene: TRBV28; J gene: TRBJ2-3; clone size: many; D gene: TRBD1
CDR3 protein: CASSPRLGEGYTF; CDR3 DNA: TGTGCCAGCAGCCCCCGGTTGGGGGAGGGCTACACCTTC; V gene: TRBV7-9; J gene: TRBJ1-2; clone size: -; D gene: -
CDR3 protein: CASRIQENTEAFF; CDR3 DNA: TGTGCCAGCAGGATTCAGGAGAACACTGAAGCTTTCTTT; V gene: TRBV12-3/TRBV12-4; J gene: TRBJ1-1; clone size: many; D gene: -
CDR3 protein: CAGSGLAGDTQYF; CDR3 DNA: TGTGCCGGCAGCGGACTAGCAGGAGATACGCAGTATTTT; V gene: TRBV2; J gene: TRBJ2-3; clone size: -; D gene: TRBD2
CDR3 protein: CATQDRANEQFF; CDR3 DNA: TGTGCCACCCAAGACAGGGCCAATGAGCAGTTCTTC; V gene: TRBV15; J gene: TRBJ2-1; clone size: many; D gene: TRBD1
CDR3 protein: CASSGTGYSEAFF; CDR3 DNA: TGCGCCAGCAGCGGGACAGGGTATTCTGAAGCTTTCTTT; V gene: TRBV5-1; J gene: TRBJ1-1; clone size: many; D gene: TRBD1
CDR3 protein: CASSTAERSTDTQYF; CDR3 DNA: TGTGCCAGCAGCACGGCGGAACGGAGCACAGATACGCAGTATTTT; V gene: TRBV5-5; J gene: TRBJ2-3; clone size: many; D gene: -
CDR3 protein: CAWSPGTQDEQFF; CDR3 DNA: TGTGCCTGGAGTCCTGGGACTCAGGATGAGCAGTTCTTC; V gene: TRBV30; J gene: TRBJ2-1; clone size: few; D gene: -
CDR3 protein: CASSLGPPEGREQFF; CDR3 DNA: TGTGCCAGCAGCTTAGGTCCCCCAGAGGGCCGAGAACAGTTCTTC; V gene: TRBV11-2; J gene: TRBJ2-1; clone size: -; D gene: -
CDR3 protein: CASRLQGITEAFF; CDR3 DNA: TGTGCCAGCAGATTACAGGGTATAACTGAAGCTTTCTTT; V gene: TRBV27; J gene: TRBJ1-1; clone size: -; D gene: -
CDR3 protein: CATSRDPGGNTIYF; CDR3 DNA: TGTGCCACCAGCAGAGATCCAGGTGGAAACACCATATATTTT; V gene: TRBV15; J gene: TRBJ1-3; clone size: -; D gene: -
CDR3 protein: CSVEGVNTGELFF; CDR3 DNA: TGCAGCGTTGAGGGGGTAAACACCGGGGAGCTGTTTTTT; V gene: TRBV29-1; J gene: TRBJ2-2; clone size: -; D gene: -
CDR3 protein: CASSSGIAAGNEQFF; CDR3 DNA: TGTGCCAGCAGTTCGGGTATAGCCGCGGGTAATGAGCAGTTCTTC; V gene: TRBV28; J gene: TRBJ2-1; clone size: many; D gene: -
CDR3 protein: CASTKTGLADNEQFF; CDR3 DNA: TGTGCCAGCACCAAGACGGGACTAGCGGACAATGAGCAGTTCTTC; V gene: TRBV6-1; J gene: TRBJ2-1; clone size: many; D gene: TRBD2
CDR3 protein: CASSQSSDVVFF; CDR3 DNA: TGTGCCAGCAGCCAATCTTCGGACGTAGTGTTCTTC; V gene: TRBV14; J gene: TRBJ2-1; clone size: few; D gene: -
CDR3 protein: CATTPTGGNYGYTF; CDR3 DNA: TGTGCCACCACGCCGACCGGAGGGAACTATGGCTACACCTTC; V gene: TRBV19; J gene: TRBJ1-2; clone size: many; D gene: -
CDR3 protein: CACSLGLASNYEQYF; CDR3 DNA: TGTGCCTGCAGTCTTGGACTAGCTAGTAACTACGAGCAGTACTTC; V gene: TRBV27; J gene: TRBJ2-7; clone size: -; D gene: TRBD2
CDR3 protein: CASSYRQEPEAFF; CDR3 DNA: TGTGCCAGCAGTTACCGGCAGGAACCTGAAGCTTTCTTT; V gene: TRBV6-2/TRBV6-3; J gene: TRBJ1-1; clone size: many; D gene: -
CDR3 protein: CASSLIVTSGSNEQFF; CDR3 DNA: TGTGCCAGCAGTTTAATAGTGACTAGCGGGAGTAATGAGCAGTTCTTC; V gene: TRBV12-3/TRBV12-4; J gene: TRBJ2-1; clone size: many; D gene: TRBD2
CDR3 protein: CSASPARPNSPLHF; CDR3 DNA: TGCAGTGCTAGTCCGGCACGGCCTAATTCACCCCTCCACTTT; V gene: TRBV20-1; J gene: TRBJ1-6; clone size: many; D gene: -
CDR3 protein: CASSLDRVKAFF; CDR3 DNA: TGTGCCAGCAGTTTAGACAGGGTGAAAGCTTTCTTT; V gene: TRBV28; J gene: TRBJ1-1; clone size: many; D gene: TRBD1
CDR3 protein: CASSSRWESNQPQHF; CDR3 DNA: TGTGCCAGCAGTAGCCGGTGGGAGAGCAATCAGCCCCAGCATTTT; V gene: TRBV6-1; J gene: TRBJ1-5; clone size: few; D gene: -
CDR3 protein: CAISDPRRGYEQYF; CDR3 DNA: TGTGCCATCAGTGATCCCCGCAGGGGCTACGAGCAGTACTTC; V gene: TRBV10-3; J gene: TRBJ2-7; clone size: many; D gene: -
CDR3 protein: CASSTKANTGELFF; CDR3 DNA: TGTGCCAGTAGTACGAAGGCCAACACCGGGGAGCTGTTTTTT; V gene: TRBV19; J gene: TRBJ2-2; clone size: few; D gene: -
CDR3 protein: CASSFGLAGEILAKNIQYF; CDR3 DNA: TGTGCCAGCAGCTTTGGGCTAGCGGGAGAGATCCTAGCCAAAAACATTCAGTACTTC; V gene: TRBV11-2; J gene: TRBJ2-4; clone size: few; D gene: TRBD2
CDR3 protein: CASSPPGYRSYNEQFF; CDR3 DNA: TGTGCCAGCAGTCCCCCGGGGTATCGGTCCTACAATGAGCAGTTCTTC; V gene: TRBV27; J gene: TRBJ2-1; clone size: many; D gene: -
CDR3 protein: CSVRLSPEGTGELFF; CDR3 DNA: TGCAGCGTTAGGTTATCCCCGGAAGGGACCGGGGAGCTGTTTTTT; V gene: TRBV29-1; J gene: TRBJ2-2; clone size: -; D gene: -
CDR3 protein: CASSVWGGEDTEAFF; CDR3 DNA: TGTGCCAGCAGCGTCTGGGGGGGGGAGGACACTGAAGCTTTCTTT; V gene: TRBV9; J gene: TRBJ1-1; clone size: -; D gene: -
CDR3 protein: CSATGLAGGGYEQYF; CDR3 DNA: TGCAGTGCCACGGGACTAGCGGGAGGGGGTTACGAGCAGTACTTC; V gene: TRBV20-1; J gene: TRBJ2-7; clone size: many; D gene: TRBD2
CDR3 protein: CASSLAVGRGPNTQYF; CDR3 DNA: TGTGCCAGCAGCTTAGCAGTGGGGCGGGGCCCAAATACGCAGTATTTT; V gene: TRBV7-8; J gene: TRBJ2-3; clone size: -; D gene: -
CDR3 protein: CSARAIAGGYNEQFF; CDR3 DNA: TGCAGTGCTAGAGCTATAGCGGGAGGGTACAATGAGCAGTTCTTC; V gene: TRBV20-1; J gene: TRBJ2-1; clone size: -; D gene: TRBD2